A single T cell receptor (beta chain) is shown here with its context. Its antigen is currently unknown. The CDR3 contains 13 residues. Trimming stripped 4 bases from V and 7 bases from J, with 14 bases between. CDR1 is MNHNY, CDR2 SVGAGI, per germline (reference sequence). Profiled with immunoSEQ multiplex PCR; TCRdb holds only in-frame clones, not every one. In the table there are around 53,000 clones, 79% of which are singletons. These data come from a study of OX40 agonist ivuxolimab in advanced cancers. Study-level points and caveats: What antigens the expanded peripheral T cells recognized was never established.

This sequence was found in an adult with an advanced solid tumor such as melanoma, head and neck, liver or kidney cancer. The chain couples TRBV6-6 to TRBJ2-7; maybe TRBD1 (6 bases). The source material was CD4+ or CD8+ T cells sorted from blood, sampled in a trial of the OX40 agonist ivuxolimab. The CDR3 sequence is CASSFPQGREQYF. DNA of the CDR3: TGTGCCAGCAGTTTTCCGCAGGGGCGAGAGCAGTACTTC.